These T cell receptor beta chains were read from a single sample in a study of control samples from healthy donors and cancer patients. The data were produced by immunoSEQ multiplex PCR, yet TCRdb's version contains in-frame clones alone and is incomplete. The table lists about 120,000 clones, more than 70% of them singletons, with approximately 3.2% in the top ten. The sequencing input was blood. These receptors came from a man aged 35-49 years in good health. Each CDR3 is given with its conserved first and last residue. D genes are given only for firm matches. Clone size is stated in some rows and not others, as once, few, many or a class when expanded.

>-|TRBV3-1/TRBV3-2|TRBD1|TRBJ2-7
CASSPGGTGVYEQYF
TGTGCCAGCAGCCCAGGAGGGACAGGGGTTTACGAGCAGTACTTC
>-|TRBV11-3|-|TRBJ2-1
CASSLAAQRHEQFF
TGTGCCAGCAGTTTAGCAGCACAGCGGCATGAGCAGTTCTTC
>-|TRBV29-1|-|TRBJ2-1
CSGGGNEQFF
TGCAGCGGAGGGGGCAATGAGCAGTTCTTC
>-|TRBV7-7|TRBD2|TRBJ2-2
CASSSGTSDTGELFF
TGTGCCAGCAGCTCCGGGACTAGCGACACCGGGGAGCTGTTTTTT
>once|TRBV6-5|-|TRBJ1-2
CASSSVRGANYGYTF
TGTGCCAGCAGTTCCGTTAGGGGCGCTAACTATGGCTACACCTTC
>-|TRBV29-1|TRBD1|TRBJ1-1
CSVDQGESEAFF
TGCAGCGTTGACCAGGGGGAATCTGAAGCTTTCTTT
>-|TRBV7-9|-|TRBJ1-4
CASSPGRTGRNEKLFF
TGTGCCAGCAGCCCAGGACGGACGGGTAGGAATGAAAAACTGTTTTTT
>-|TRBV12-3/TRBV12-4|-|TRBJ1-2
CASSEQERVYTF
TGTGCCAGCAGCGAACAGGAAAGAGTCTACACCTTC
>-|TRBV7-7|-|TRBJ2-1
CASSLTGEIGEQFF
TGTGCCAGCAGCTTGACGGGGGAGATAGGTGAGCAGTTCTTC
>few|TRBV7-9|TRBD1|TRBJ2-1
CASSSNRGPYEQFF
TGTGCCAGCAGCTCCAACAGGGGGCCTTATGAGCAGTTCTTC
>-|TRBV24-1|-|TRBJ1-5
CATSDGGSNQPQHF
TGTGCCACCAGTGACGGCGGGAGCAATCAGCCCCAGCATTTT
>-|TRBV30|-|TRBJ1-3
CAWRGQGARNTIYF
TGTGCCTGGAGAGGTCAGGGAGCGAGAAACACCATATATTTT
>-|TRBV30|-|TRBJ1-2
CAWRVMGALYGYTF
TGTGCCTGGAGGGTTATGGGGGCACTCTATGGCTACACCTTC
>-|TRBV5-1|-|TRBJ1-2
CASSLGGASGYTF
TGCGCCAGCAGCTTGGGGGGGGCCTCTGGCTACACCTTC
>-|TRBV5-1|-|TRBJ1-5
CASTTVPGNQPQHF
TGCGCCAGCACCACCGTCCCAGGCAATCAGCCCCAGCATTTT
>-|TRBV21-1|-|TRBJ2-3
CASSKGTGGTTLTDTQYF
TGTGCCAGCAGCAAAGGGACAGGGGGGACTACCCTCACAGATACGCAGTATTTT
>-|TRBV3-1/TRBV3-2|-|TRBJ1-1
CASSRTSGSGTEAFF
TGTGCCAGCAGCCGAACATCAGGGTCGGGCACTGAAGCTTTCTTT
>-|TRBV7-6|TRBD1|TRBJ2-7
CASSPKDGTGGYEQYF
TGTGCCAGCAGCCCGAAAGACGGGACAGGGGGCTACGAGCAGTACTTC
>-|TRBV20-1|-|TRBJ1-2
CSASLPDKSANYGYTF
TGCAGTGCTAGTTTGCCCGACAAATCCGCTAACTATGGCTACACCTTC
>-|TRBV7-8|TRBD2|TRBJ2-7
CASSLVGAGGHYEQYF
TGTGCCAGCAGCTTAGTCGGAGCGGGGGGGCACTACGAGCAGTACTTC
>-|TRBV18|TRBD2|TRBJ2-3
CASSPIAGGSDTQYF
TGTGCCAGCTCACCGATAGCGGGGGGCTCAGATACGCAGTATTTT
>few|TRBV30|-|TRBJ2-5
CAWNRVEETQYF
TGTGCCTGGAATCGGGTGGAAGAGACCCAGTACTTC
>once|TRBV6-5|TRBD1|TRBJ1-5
CASSIHRGGNQPQHF
TGTGCCAGCAGCATACACAGGGGGGGCAATCAGCCCCAGCATTTT
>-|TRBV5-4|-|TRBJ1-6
CASSPTPDEGSPLHF
TGTGCCAGCAGCCCTACCCCAGACGAGGGGTCACCCCTCCACTTT
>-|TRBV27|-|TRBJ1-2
CASSPGSNYGYTF
TGTGCCAGCAGCCCTGGGTCCAACTATGGCTACACCTTC
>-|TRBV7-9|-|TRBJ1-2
CASSLQEFNGYTF
TGTGCCAGCAGCTTGCAAGAATTCAATGGCTACACCTTC
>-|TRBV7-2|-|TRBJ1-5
CASSLGIPGPSNQPQHF
TGTGCCAGCAGCTTAGGGATTCCGGGACCAAGCAATCAGCCCCAGCATTTT
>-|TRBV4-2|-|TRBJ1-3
CASSQWTTGSSGNTIYF
TGTGCCAGCAGCCAATGGACCACAGGGAGCTCTGGAAACACCATATATTTT
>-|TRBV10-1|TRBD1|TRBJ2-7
CATDGQGMYYEQYF
TGCGCCACCGACGGACAGGGGATGTACTACGAGCAGTACTTC
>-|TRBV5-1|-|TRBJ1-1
CASSLVPGSEAFF
TGCGCCAGCAGCTTGGTACCGGGGAGTGAAGCTTTCTTT
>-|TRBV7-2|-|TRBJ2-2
CASSVGTGNTGELFF
TGTGCCAGCAGCGTCGGGACGGGAAACACCGGGGAGCTGTTTTTT
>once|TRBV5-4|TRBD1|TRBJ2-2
CASSFPGTGGFGELFF
TGTGCCAGCAGCTTCCCCGGGACAGGGGGTTTCGGGGAGCTGTTTTTT
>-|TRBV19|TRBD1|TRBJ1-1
CASSNSQGAMSTEAFF
TGTGCCAGTAGTAATTCCCAGGGGGCGATGAGCACTGAAGCTTTCTTT
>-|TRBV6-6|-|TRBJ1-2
CASSYSWGTFYYGYTF
TGTGCCAGCAGTTACTCTTGGGGGACCTTTTACTATGGCTACACCTTC
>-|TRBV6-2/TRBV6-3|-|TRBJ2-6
CASSTPGFSGANVLTF
TGTGCCAGCAGCACTCCAGGATTCTCTGGGGCCAACGTCCTGACTTTC